This T cell receptor beta chain was identified in a study of shared clonotypes between healthy human individuals. CDR1 and CDR2 (germline): SNHLY, FYNNEI. The CDR3 spans 15 residues. V was clipped by 8 bases and J by 4 bases; unmatched bases: 10. CD45RO-negative, CCR7-positively selected cells formed the naive CD8 fraction, excluding terminally differentiated effector memory CD45RA+ cells. The protocol was immunoSEQ multiplex PCR, while the TCRdb copy is restricted to in-frame clones and leaves out a portion. The data contain more than 600,000 clones, around 92% of them singletons. This clonotype was sampled from a young man in good health. This sequence joins TRBV2 and TRBJ2-2; 7 bases map to TRBD1. The sample was naive CD8+ T cells sorted from blood. The CDR3: CASDDRAKSTGELFF. CDR3 in DNA: TGTGCCAGCGATGACAGGGCCAAATCCACCGGGGAGCTGTTTTTT.